This entry describes one TCR beta chain. In the same sample, other DNA sequences code for this CDR3. This sample is drawn from a study of blood T cell repertoires in COVID-19. The overall study: Sites across the United States, Italy and Spain contributed samples from acute and convalescent COVID-19. Sources were T cells, B-cell-depleted T cells, or PBMCs; the material itself was cDNA or gDNA.

Authors' data handling: Cell counts per sample came from amplifying reference gene primers. The data were produced by immunoSEQ multiplex PCR, yet TCRdb's version contains in-frame clones alone and is incomplete. The D gene and trimming were derived from the DNA, and the V and J assignments and clone size from that table. The profile shows about 370,000 clones, around 90% of them singletons. Followed over time, Seattle patients had been enrolled while infection was active. This CDR3 is built from 15 residues. Germline CDR1 reads LNHNV; CDR2 reads YYDKDF (reference sequence). The V gene lost 0 bases and the J gene lost 4 bases, with 10 bases spanning the gap.

The gene calls are TRBV15 and TRBJ1-3; D is perhaps TRBD1 (6 bases). Sequenced material: peripheral blood. The source of this sequence is a woman under 40 with COVID-19, enrolled during active disease. CDR3 residues: CATSRDRGTGNTIYF. DNA for the CDR3: TGTGCCACCAGCAGAGATAGGGGGACAGGAAACACCATATATTTT.